These 20 T cell receptor beta chains share one sample of origin, sequenced in a study of blood T cell repertoires in COVID-19. Assay used: immunoSEQ multiplex PCR; TCRdb lists only in-frame clones, some missing. The top ten hold more than 2.5% of the sample, which has roughly 250,000 clones, about three quarters seen once. The sample was peripheral blood. The source of these receptors is a woman of 80 years or more with acute or convalescent COVID-19.

This chain links TRBV5-1 with TRBJ2-7, with D maybe TRBD1 (5 bases). Between the trimmed V and J ends, which lost 1 base and 6 bases, there was a span of 14 bases. The CDR3 sequence is 14 residues long. The germline gives CDR1 SGHRS, CDR2 YFSETQ. Written as DNA, the CDR3 is TGCGCCAGCAGCTTGATAGGCCAGGGCACCGAGCAGTACTTC. Its protein is CASSLIGQGTEQYF.

This chain links TRBV11-2 with TRBJ2-3; D call uncertain. Germline V gene sequence: CDR1 SGHAT, CDR2 FQNNGV. This CDR3 comprises 14 residues. Deletions cut 5 bases from V and 0 bases from J, with 9 bases between. CDR3 protein: CASSGRWSTDTQYF. The CDR3 DNA follows: TGTGCCAGCAGCGGCCGTTGGAGCACAGATACGCAGTATTTT.

V usage is TRBV18 and J usage is TRBJ2-7; TRBD2 matches at 10 bases. The CDR3 consists of 15 residues. The V and J ends lost 0 bases and 5 bases, in that order; junction bases with no gene match: 4. Per the germline V gene, CDR1 is KGHSH and CDR2 is LQKENI. In DNA form, the CDR3 reads TGTGCCAGCTCACCACCTAGCGGGAGGTACAACGAGCAGTACTTC. This codes for CASSPPSGRYNEQYF.

V and J are TRBV27 and TRBJ1-4; 10 nucleotides line up with TRBD1. This CDR3 is built from 14 residues. V was clipped by 4 bases and J by 6 bases; unmatched bases: 2. CDR1 is MNHEY and CDR2 is SMNVEV in the germline V gene (reference sequence). CDR3 loop: CASSSDRGYEKLFF. For the CDR3, the DNA is TGTGCCAGCAGTTCGGACAGGGGGTATGAAAAACTGTTTTTT.

V and J are TRBV12-5 and TRBJ2-7; 11 bases match TRBD2. With 0 bases clipped from V and 4 bases from J, the junction kept 17 bases outside the gene matches. The CDR3 has 20 residues. The V gene's germline CDR1 is LGHNT and CDR2 FRNRAP. CDR3 in amino acids: CASGLVQGLAGGFSVYEQYF. CDR3 in DNA: TGTGCTAGTGGTTTGGTACAAGGACTAGCGGGTGGGTTTAGCGTTTACGAGCAGTACTTC.

This clone was detected ten times or more. This chain links TRBV19 with TRBJ1-1; no firm D call. The CDR3 has 12 amino acids. Looked up from germline, CDR1 is LNHDA and CDR2 is SQIVND (reference sequence). Trimming took 5 bases from V and 10 from J, leaving 14 bases between them. The CDR3 is CASSPERGVAFF. The CDR3 coding sequence is TGTGCCAGTAGTCCCGAGCGGGGTGTAGCTTTCTTT.

This clone was picked up many times. The chain combines TRBV29-1 with TRBJ1-4; 7 bases agree with TRBD1. This CDR3 is 13 amino acids long. Germline V gene sequence: CDR1 SQVTM, CDR2 ANQGSEA. After removal of 7 bases from V and 3 bases from J, the junction contained 5 bases not matched to a gene. The CDR3 nucleotides read TGCAGCGGTACGACAGGGCCTAATGAAAAACTGTTTTTT. Amino acids: CSGTTGPNEKLFF.

The chain combines TRBV19 with TRBJ1-4; a weak D match, TRBD1 (6 bases). Germline CDR1 and CDR2: LNHDA and SQIVND (reference sequence). Trimming took 7 bases from V and 4 from J, leaving 13 bases between them. The CDR3 extends over 14 amino acids. The DNA for the CDR3 is TGTGCCAGTAAAGCAACAGGGCGTAATGAAAAACTGTTTTTT. It is translated as CASKATGRNEKLFF.

This clone was seen many times. The rearrangement uses TRBV6-5 and TRBJ1-4; D is unresolved. V lost 5 bases and J 5 bases, leaving 6 bases between the germline ends. Germline CDR1 is MNHEY and CDR2 is SVGAGI. The CDR3 sequence is 12 residues long. The CDR3 DNA sequence: TGTGCCAGCAGTATTACAAATGAAAAACTGTTTTTT. Its translation is CASSITNEKLFF.

This chain uses TRBV9 with TRBJ1-3; D is unclear. The CDR3 loop spans 15 amino acids. V gave up 0 bases and J gave up 1 base, with 8 bases separating them. Germline V gives CDR1 SGDLS, CDR2 YYNGEE. The CDR3 sequence is CASSVDPGSGNTIYF. DNA of the CDR3: TGTGCCAGCAGCGTAGATCCGGGATCTGGAAACACCATATATTTT. Full variable domain (rest looked up from reference TRBV9 and TRBJ1-3): DSGVTQTPKHLITATGQRVTLRCSPRSGDLSVYWYQQSLDQGLQFLIQYYNGEERAKGNILERFSAQQFPDLHSELNLSSLELGDSALYFCASSVDPGSGNTIYFGEGSWLTVV.

This clone has just a few counts. The rearrangement uses TRBV6-5 and TRBJ2-3; 11 bases agree with TRBD1. Unmatched junction bases numbered 4, after V lost 2 bases and J lost 6 bases. This CDR3 spans 15 amino acids. Germline CDR1 MNHEY, CDR2 SVGAGI. CDR3 DNA: TGTGCCAGCAGTTACCGGACAGGGGGCGCGGATACGCAGTATTTT. This translates into CASSYRTGGADTQYF.

A single count supports this clone. This chain joins TRBV7-2 and TRBJ2-3; 8 bases are shared with TRBD2. The CDR3 consists of 15 residues. CDR1 and CDR2 (germline): SGHTA, FQGNSA. Germline trimming cut 2 bases from V and 4 bases from J; bases unmatched to any gene: 5. This CDR3 is CASSLSGGPPDTQYF. CDR3 DNA: TGTGCCAGCAGCTTATCGGGGGGGCCCCCAGATACGCAGTATTTT.

CDR3 sequence (DNA): TGCAGTGCTGGGGCCGGGACTAAGCAGTTCTTC. This sequence encodes CSAGAGTKQFF. This chain uses TRBV20-1 with TRBJ2-1, with 7 bases matching TRBD2. The V gene end was trimmed by 5 bases and the J gene end by 11 bases; junction bases not matched to a gene: 6. The germline V gene encodes CDR1 DFQATT and CDR2 SNEGSKA (reference sequence). The CDR3 length is 11 residues.

The J gene is TRBJ1-5, the V gene TRBV10-3, with a weak D call TRBD1 (5 bases). The germline gives CDR1 ENHRY, CDR2 SYGVKD. V was pared by 3 bases and J by 7 bases, with 13 bases between. The CDR3 length is 14 residues. The CDR3 reads CAISDPGFEQPQHF. CDR3 bases: TGTGCCATCAGTGATCCAGGGTTTGAACAGCCCCAGCATTTT.

This chain links TRBV5-1 with TRBJ2-7; D is possibly TRBD2 (6 bases). This CDR3 has 18 amino acids. The germline CDR1 and CDR2 sequences are SGHRS and YFSETQ. The V and J ends lost 0 bases and 0 bases respectively, with 19 bases between them. CDR3 nucleotides: TGCGCCAGCAGCTTGGCAGCAGTCGGGACTGCTAGCTCCTACGAGCAGTACTTC. This gives the protein CASSLAAVGTASSYEQYF.

The chain has TRBV19 and TRBJ2-1, with D perhaps matching TRBD1 (6 bases). This CDR3 is built from 14 residues. Trimming took 10 bases from V and 0 from J, leaving 13 bases between them. Germline V gene data show CDR1 as LNHDA and CDR2 as SQIVND (reference sequence). Here the CDR3 DNA reads TGTGCCACCAGGGGCCGGAGCTCCTACAATGAGCAGTTCTTC. Protein product: CATRGRSSYNEQFF.

V and J are TRBV18 and TRBJ1-1, with 9 positions matching TRBD1. The CDR3 extends over 14 amino acids. J gave up 3 bases and V 4 bases, and 3 bases lay outside the gene matches. Germline V gene lookup returns CDR1 KGHSH and CDR2 LQKENI. The CDR3 loop reads CASSQRQGDTEAFF. The CDR3 region has the DNA TGTGCCAGCTCACAACGACAGGGGGACACTGAAGCTTTCTTT.

CDR3 coding DNA: TGCGCCAGCAGTGAAAACTCAATCTCCTACAATGAGCAGTTCTTC. It encodes CASSENSISYNEQFF. V is TRBV10-1 and J is TRBJ2-1; D unclear. Trimming took off 3 bases at V and 0 bases at J, with 9 bases between the two ends. Germline CDR1 reads WNHNN; CDR2 reads SYGVQD (reference sequence). The CDR3 has 15 residues.

The chain links TRBV2 to TRBJ2-7; 7 bases are a match to TRBD1. V lost 6 bases, J lost 6 bases, and 11 bases stayed unmatched. The CDR3 sequence is 14 residues long. The germline V gene encodes CDR1 SNHLY and CDR2 FYNNEI. CDR3 coding DNA: TGTGCCAGCAGCCTACAGGGGTTCGGAGGCGAGCAGTACTTC. This encodes CASSLQGFGGEQYF.

The count of this clone is one. The rearrangement links TRBV4-1 to TRBJ2-1; TRBD2 matches 9 bases. Germline CDR1 and CDR2: MGHRA and YSYEKL. This CDR3 spans 20 amino acids. Trimming cost V 0 bases and J 1 base; bases outside gene matches: 13. DNA of the CDR3: TGCGCCAGCAGCCAAGATCCTGGGCTAGCGGGAAGAGGGTCCTACAATGAGCAGTTCTTC. Protein sequence: CASSQDPGLAGRGSYNEQFF.